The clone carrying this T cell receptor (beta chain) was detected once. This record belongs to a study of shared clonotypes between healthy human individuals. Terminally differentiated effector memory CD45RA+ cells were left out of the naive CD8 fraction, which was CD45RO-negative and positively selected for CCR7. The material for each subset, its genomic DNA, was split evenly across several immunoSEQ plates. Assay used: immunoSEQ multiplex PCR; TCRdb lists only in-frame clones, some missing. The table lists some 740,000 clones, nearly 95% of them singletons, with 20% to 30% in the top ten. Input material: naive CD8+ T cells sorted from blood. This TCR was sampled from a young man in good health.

CDR3 in amino acids: CASLEAILDTQYF. The CDR3 coding sequence is TGTGCCAGCCTAGAAGCGATATTAGATACGCAGTATTTT. The chain recombines TRBV6-1 with TRBJ2-3; D gene uncertain. The CDR3 totals 13 residues. The V and J ends lost 8 bases and 5 bases respectively, with 14 bases between them. Germline V gene data show CDR1 as MNHNS and CDR2 as SASEGT.